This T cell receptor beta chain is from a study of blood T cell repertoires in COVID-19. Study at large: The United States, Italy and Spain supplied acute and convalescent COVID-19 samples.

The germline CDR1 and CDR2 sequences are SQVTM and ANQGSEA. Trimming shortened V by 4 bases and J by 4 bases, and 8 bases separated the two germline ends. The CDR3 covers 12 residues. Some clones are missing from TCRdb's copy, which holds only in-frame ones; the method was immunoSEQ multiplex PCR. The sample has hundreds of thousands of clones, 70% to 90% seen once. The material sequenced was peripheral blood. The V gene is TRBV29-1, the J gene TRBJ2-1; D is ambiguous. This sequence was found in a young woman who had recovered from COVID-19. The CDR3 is CSVARRYNEQFF. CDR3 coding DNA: TGCAGCGTTGCTAGGCGGTACAATGAGCAGTTCTTC.